The clone carrying this T cell receptor (beta chain) was recorded a few times. The sample originates from a study of response to subunit inactivated influenza vaccine. TCRdb re-derived calls from the RT-PCR reads in MiXCR, one entry per CDR3 protein. The data hold 150,000 to 200,000 distinct CDR3 sequences, with about 12% observed a single time. In addition, the sample was reused for a study of T cells expressing NK-cell markers. According to that study: 5'RACE template switching built TCR beta cDNA with unique molecular identifiers. Of CD8+ T cells, 1.0-7.0% belonged to dominant NKG2C+ clonotypes in roughly 6 donors.

The source material was CD8+ T cells sorted from PBMCs, sampled about 13 days after vaccination. The receptor was isolated from a man aged 45 to 65 who received an inactivated influenza vaccine.

This CDR3 is CASSSLRSGSQETQYF. The CDR3 DNA follows: TGTGCCAGCAGTTCCCTCCGATCCGGGAGCCAAGAGACCCAGTACTTC. The chain is built from TRBV6-5 and TRBJ2-5; possibly TRBD2 for D (6 bases). The V and J ends lost 4 bases and 1 base respectively, with 16 bases between them. The CDR3 runs 16 residues. CDR1 is MNHEY and CDR2 is SVGAGI in the germline V gene.